This T cell receptor (beta chain) emerged from a study of T cells in Graves' hyperthyroidism and ophthalmopathy. General study results and limits: In the blood, most expanded thyroid clonotypes above 0.001 appeared as well. Ophthalmopathy cases were set apart from stable hyperthyroidism by a 13 V-J model. Before onset, ophthalmopathy was predicted by the model a median about six months earlier.

RNA transcripts yielded amplified TCR beta CDR3 regions. During a first-round RT-PCR of the TCR CDR3, the HTBI primer set was used. One entry per CDR3 protein results from TCRdb running MiXCR on the multiplex PCR reads. The sample gives more than 500,000 distinct CDR3 sequences, roughly 50% of which show up once; 19% is in the top ten. The V and J ends lost 6 bases and 0 bases respectively, with 10 bases between them. Germline assignment: CDR1 SGHKS and CDR2 YYEKEE (reference sequence). The CDR3 spans 13 residues. This clonotype was found many times. Its antigen is still unknown. The chain joins TRBV5-5 to TRBJ2-7; a weak D match, TRBD2 (6 bases). The source of this sequence is an adult woman with Graves' disease, either hyperthyroidism or ophthalmopathy (not recorded which). Sequencing input: peripheral blood or thyroid tissue (not recorded which). This CDR3 reads CASNLGSSYEQYF. In DNA form, the CDR3 reads TGTGCCAGCAACCTCGGGAGCTCCTACGAGCAGTACTTC.